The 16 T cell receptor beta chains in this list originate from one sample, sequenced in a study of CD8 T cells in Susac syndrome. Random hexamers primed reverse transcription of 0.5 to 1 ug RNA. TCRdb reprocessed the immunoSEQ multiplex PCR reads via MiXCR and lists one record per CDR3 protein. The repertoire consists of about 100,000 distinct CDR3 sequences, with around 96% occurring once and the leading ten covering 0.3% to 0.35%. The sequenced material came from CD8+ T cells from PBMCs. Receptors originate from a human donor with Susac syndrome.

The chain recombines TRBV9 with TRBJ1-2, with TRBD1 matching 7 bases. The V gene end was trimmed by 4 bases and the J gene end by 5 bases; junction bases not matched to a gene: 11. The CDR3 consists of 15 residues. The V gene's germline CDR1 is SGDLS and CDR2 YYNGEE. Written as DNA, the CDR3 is TGTGCCAGCAGCTCTAGACAGGGAGTCGGATATGGCTACACCTTC. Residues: CASSSRQGVGYGYTF.

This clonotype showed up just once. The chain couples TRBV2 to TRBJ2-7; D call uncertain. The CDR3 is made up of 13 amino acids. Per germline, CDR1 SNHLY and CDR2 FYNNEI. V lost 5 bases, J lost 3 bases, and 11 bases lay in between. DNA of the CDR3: TGTGCCAGCAGTATCGGGCTGGGCTACGAGCAGTACTTC. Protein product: CASSIGLGYEQYF.

The CDR3 protein is CASSHLSKSSYNEQFF. The CDR3 DNA reads TGTGCCAGCAGCCACCTTAGCAAGAGCTCCTACAATGAGCAGTTCTTC. The gene calls are TRBV11-2 and TRBJ2-1; D ambiguous. V was pared by 5 bases and J by 0 bases, with 14 bases between. The CDR3 has 16 residues. CDR1 SGHAT and CDR2 FQNNGV come from the germline V gene. The full variable domain, completed using reference TRBV11-2 and TRBJ2-1, is EAGVAQSPRYKIIEKRQSVAFWCNPISGHATLYWYQQILGQGPKLLIQFQNNGVVDDSQLPKDRFSAERLKGVDSTLKIQPAKLEDSAVYLCASSHLSKSSYNEQFFGPGTRLTVL.

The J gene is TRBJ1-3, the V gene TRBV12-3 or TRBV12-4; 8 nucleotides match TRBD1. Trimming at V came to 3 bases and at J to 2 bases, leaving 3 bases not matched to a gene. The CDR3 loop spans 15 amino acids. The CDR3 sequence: CASSLAGGPGNTIYF. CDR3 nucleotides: TGTGCCAGCAGTTTGGCAGGGGGCCCTGGAAACACCATATATTTT.

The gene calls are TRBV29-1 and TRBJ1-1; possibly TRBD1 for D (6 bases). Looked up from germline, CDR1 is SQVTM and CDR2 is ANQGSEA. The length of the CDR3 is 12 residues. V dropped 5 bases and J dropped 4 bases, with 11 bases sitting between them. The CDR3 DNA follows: TGCAGCGTTCTAACAGGGAGCACTGAAGCTTTCTTT. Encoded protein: CSVLTGSTEAFF.

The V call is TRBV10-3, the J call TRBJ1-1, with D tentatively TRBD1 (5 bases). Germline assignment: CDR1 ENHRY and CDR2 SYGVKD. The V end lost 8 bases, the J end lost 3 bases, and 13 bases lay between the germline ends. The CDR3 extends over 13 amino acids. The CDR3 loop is CAIGYRTDTEAFF. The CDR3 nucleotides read TGTGCCATCGGATACAGGACTGACACTGAAGCTTTCTTT.

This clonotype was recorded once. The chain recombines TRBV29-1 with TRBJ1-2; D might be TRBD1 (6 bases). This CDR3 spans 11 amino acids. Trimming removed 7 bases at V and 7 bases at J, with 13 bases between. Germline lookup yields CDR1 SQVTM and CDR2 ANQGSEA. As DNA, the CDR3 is TGCAGCGCCGGACAGTTTGGTGGCTACACCTTC. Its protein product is CSAGQFGGYTF. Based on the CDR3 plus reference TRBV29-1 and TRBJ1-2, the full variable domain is SAVISQKPSRDICQRGTSLTIQCQVDSQVTMMFWYRQQPGQSLTLIATANQGSEATYESGFVIDKFPISRPNLTFSTLTVSNMSPEDSSIYLCSAGQFGGYTFGSGTRLTVV.

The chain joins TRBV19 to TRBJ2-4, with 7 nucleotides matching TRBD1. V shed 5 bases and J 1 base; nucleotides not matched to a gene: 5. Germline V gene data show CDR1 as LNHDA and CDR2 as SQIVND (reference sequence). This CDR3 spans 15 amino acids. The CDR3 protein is CASSPDREAKNIQYF. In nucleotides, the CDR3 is TGTGCCAGTAGTCCTGACAGGGAGGCCAAAAACATTCAGTACTTC.

The CDR3 DNA sequence: TGCGCCAGCAGCCAAGTCCCGGGACAGGGGACCTACGAGCAGTACTTC. Translated: CASSQVPGQGTYEQYF. The chain carries TRBV4-1 and TRBJ2-7; 10 bases map to TRBD1. The CDR3 runs to 16 residues. Germline V gene sequence: CDR1 MGHRA, CDR2 YSYEKL. V shed 1 base and J 2 bases; nucleotides not matched to a gene: 5.

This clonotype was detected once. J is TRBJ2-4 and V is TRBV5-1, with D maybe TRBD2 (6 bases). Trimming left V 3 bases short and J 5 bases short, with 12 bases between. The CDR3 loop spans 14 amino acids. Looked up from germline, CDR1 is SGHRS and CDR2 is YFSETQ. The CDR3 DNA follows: TGCGCCAGCAGCTCGGGAACGGGGGAAAACATTCAGTACTTC. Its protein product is CASSSGTGENIQYF. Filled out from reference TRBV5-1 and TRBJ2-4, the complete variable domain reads KAGVTQTPRYLIKTRGQQVTLSCSPISGHRSVSWYQQTPGQGLQFLFEYFSETQRNKGNFPGRFSGRQFSNSRSEMNVSTLELGDSALYLCASSSGTGENIQYFGAGTRLSVL.

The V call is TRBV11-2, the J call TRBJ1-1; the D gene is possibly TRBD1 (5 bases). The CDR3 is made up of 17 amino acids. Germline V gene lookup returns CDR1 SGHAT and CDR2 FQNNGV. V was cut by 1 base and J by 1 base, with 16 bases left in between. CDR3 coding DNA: TGTGCCAGCAGCTTAGTGGGGGTTCGGCAGCCGAACACTGAAGCTTTCTTT. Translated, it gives CASSLVGVRQPNTEAFF.

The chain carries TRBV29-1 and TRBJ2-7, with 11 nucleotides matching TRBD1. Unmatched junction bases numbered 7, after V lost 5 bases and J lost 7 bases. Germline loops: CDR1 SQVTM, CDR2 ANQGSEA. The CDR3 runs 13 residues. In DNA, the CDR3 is TGCAGCGTTAGCTGGACAGGGGGCGGGGAGCAGTACTTC. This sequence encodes CSVSWTGGGEQYF.

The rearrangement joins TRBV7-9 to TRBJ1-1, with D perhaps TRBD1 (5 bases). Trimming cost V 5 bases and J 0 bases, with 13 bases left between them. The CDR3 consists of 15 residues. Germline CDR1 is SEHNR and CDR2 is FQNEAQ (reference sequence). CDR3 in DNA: TGTGCCAGCAGCCCTCCGACAGCCATGAACACTGAAGCTTTCTTT. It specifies CASSPPTAMNTEAFF.

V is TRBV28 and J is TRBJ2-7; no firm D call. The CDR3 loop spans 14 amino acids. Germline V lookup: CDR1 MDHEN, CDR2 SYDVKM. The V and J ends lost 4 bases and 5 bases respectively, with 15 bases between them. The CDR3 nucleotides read TGTGCCAGCAGTTCCTCCCCGTCCTGGGACGAGCAGTACTTC. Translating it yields CASSSSPSWDEQYF.

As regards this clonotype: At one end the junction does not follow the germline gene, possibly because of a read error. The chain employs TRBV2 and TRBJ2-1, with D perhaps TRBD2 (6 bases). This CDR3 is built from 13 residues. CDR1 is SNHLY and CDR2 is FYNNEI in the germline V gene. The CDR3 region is CASSEAEDYQPCF. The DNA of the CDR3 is TGTGCCAGCAGTGAAGCTGAGGACTACCAACCATGCTTC.

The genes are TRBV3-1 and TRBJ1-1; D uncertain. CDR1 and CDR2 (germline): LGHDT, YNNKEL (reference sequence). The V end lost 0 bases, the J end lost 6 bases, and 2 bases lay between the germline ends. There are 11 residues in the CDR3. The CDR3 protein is CASSQEAEAFF. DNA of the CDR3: TGTGCCAGCAGCCAAGAAGCTGAAGCTTTCTTT.